A single sample is the source of the 11 T cell receptor beta chains below, sequenced in a study of identical twins. MiXCR, run by TCRdb on the 5' RACE reads, gives a single entry per CDR3 protein. The table includes hundreds of thousands of distinct CDR3 sequences, roughly 18% detected once. Separately, the same data were catalogued under a study of T cells expressing NK-cell markers.

Source material: PBMCs. These receptors were collected from a woman under 30 in good health.

The CDR3 loop is CASRGQGGVNYGYTF. As DNA, the CDR3 is TGTGCCAGCAGAGGCCAGGGGGGGGTGAACTATGGCTACACCTTC. The chain couples TRBV9 to TRBJ1-2; 7 bases match TRBD1. There are 15 residues in the CDR3. Germline V CDR1 and CDR2: SGDLS, YYNGEE. After removal of 5 bases from V and 2 bases from J, the junction contained 9 bases not matched to a gene.

V is TRBV4-2 and J is TRBJ2-1; 11 nucleotides line up with TRBD2. V lost 1 base and J lost 0; bases outside the gene matches: 5. The CDR3 consists of 18 residues. In germline, CDR1 is LGHNA, CDR2 YNFKEQ. CDR3 sequence reads: CASSQGSGGVSSYNEQFF. As DNA, the CDR3 is TGTGCCAGCAGCCAAGGTAGCGGGGGGGTAAGCTCCTACAATGAGCAGTTCTTC.

The V call is TRBV5-6, the J call TRBJ1-3; D is unclear. V dropped 0 bases and J dropped 0 bases, with 7 bases sitting between them. This CDR3 is built from 15 residues. Germline V gene data show CDR1 as SGHDT and CDR2 as YYEEEE. The CDR3 is CASSLVRFSGNTIYF. The DNA for the CDR3 is TGTGCCAGCAGCTTGGTACGCTTCTCTGGAAACACCATATATTTT.

The V and J genes are TRBV29-1 and TRBJ2-7; 9 bases are a match to TRBD2. Losses at the gene ends were 3 bases for V and 6 bases for J; bases not matched to a gene: 15. Germline V gene lookup returns CDR1 SQVTM and CDR2 ANQGSEA. This CDR3 comprises 16 residues. The CDR3 region has the DNA TGCAGCGTTGACGTTCGGGTAGCGGGAGTAACGGTCGAGCAGTACTTC. Translating it yields CSVDVRVAGVTVEQYF.

To note about this clonotype: At one end the junction does not follow the germline gene, possibly because of a read error. The chain recombines TRBV20-1 with TRBJ2-7; D perhaps matches TRBD1 (6 bases). This CDR3 is 13 amino acids long. Germline CDR1 and CDR2: DFQATT and SNEGSKA (reference sequence). The CDR3 here is CSARGGETYEQYF. CDR3 coding DNA: TGCAGTGCCAGAGGGGGAGAGACCTACGAGCAGTACTTC.

The table lists this clonotype with a few counts. The CDR3 protein is CASSQDRGTIPERPYEQYF. The DNA of the CDR3 is TGCGCCAGCAGCCAAGATCGGGGAACAATTCCTGAAAGGCCCTACGAGCAGTACTTC. V and J are TRBV4-3 and TRBJ2-7; TRBD2 is a possible D gene (5 bases). The germline gives CDR1 LGHNA, CDR2 YSLEER. V was cut by 0 bases and J by 2 bases, with 23 bases left in between. CDR3 length equals 19 residues.

This clonotype was seen only a few times. The gene calls are TRBV20-1 and TRBJ2-5; D might be TRBD1 or TRBD2, each matching 8 bases. The length of the CDR3 is 14 residues. Germline CDR1 is DFQATT and CDR2 is SNEGSKA (reference sequence). The CDR3 loop reads CSGGVTGVRETQYF. The CDR3 nucleotides are TGCAGCGGGGGGGTGACAGGGGTACGGGAGACCCAGTACTTC.

This chain uses TRBV27 with TRBJ2-1, with 11 bases aligning to TRBD2. V was clipped by 5 bases and J by 8 bases; unmatched bases: 11. This CDR3 spans 16 amino acids. Germline CDR1 is MNHEY and CDR2 is SMNVEV (reference sequence). The CDR3 DNA is TGTGCCAGCAGTACCTTTAGCGGGAGGGCCTTCCATGAGCAGTTCTTC. Protein: CASSTFSGRAFHEQFF.

The gene calls are TRBV23-1 and TRBJ2-1; possibly TRBD2 for D (5 bases). TRBV23-1 qualifies as an ORF whose function is uncertain. V dropped 0 bases and J dropped 10 bases, with 10 bases sitting between them. The CDR3 sequence is 13 residues long. The CDR3 here is CASSQSEVCEQFF. The CDR3 bases are TGCGCCAGCAGTCAATCGGAGGTTTGCGAGCAGTTCTTC.

The chain uses TRBV11-2 and TRBJ2-5; 10 nucleotides agree with TRBD2. Losses at the gene ends were 4 bases for V and 7 bases for J; bases not matched to a gene: 6. The CDR3 is made up of 14 amino acids. CDR1 and CDR2 from the germline V gene are SGHAT and FQNNGV. In nucleotides, the CDR3 is TGTGCCAGCAGCTCTAGCGGGGGCGCGGGGACCCAGTACTTC. Its translation: CASSSSGGAGTQYF.

Many counts were recorded for this clonotype. The junction does not match germline at one end; this may be a read error. V and J are TRBV12-3 or TRBV12-4 and TRBJ1-1; D unclear. This CDR3 comprises 12 residues. The CDR3 sequence is CASSLSNSEAFF. CDR3 coding DNA: TGTGCCAGCAGTTTGAGTAACAGTGAAGCTTTCTTT.